The entry below gives a single T cell receptor beta chain sequence along with its context. It lacks a known antigen. No base-level quality is on record; no much larger clone is a single base apart. The junction shows trimming of 3 bases on V and 2 bases on J, plus 14 bases between the germline ends. Sequences PRHDT (CDR1) and FYEKMQ (CDR2) are obtained from the germline V gene (reference sequence). The cysteine opens and the phenylalanine closes a CDR3 of 16 amino acids. The kept DNA is CDR3 alone, 48 bases in frame from the first base. RNA was isolated from bulk unsorted tissue, and RNA quality was assessed with a NanoDrop ND-1000 and an Agilent 2100. Donors were newly diagnosed lung cancer patients admitted for thoracic surgery in China between August and November 2014, without prior chemotherapy. Anyone who had undergone radiotherapy or chemotherapy before, or who had another cancer at the same time, was left out of the study. Pieces of surgical tissue measuring about 1-2.1 cm3 were kept in RNAlater solution and stored at -80 degrees C until use.

The data were taken from a study of tumor and adjacent non-tumor tissue in lung cancer (dated by TCRdb to between 2018 and 2020). Looking at the study overall: By cancer type, the cohort comprised 11 to 12 adenocarcinoma patients, a couple of squamous cell carcinoma patients and 1 small cell lung cancer patient. In total, sequencing yielded 125,075,908 productive TCRbeta reads, which works out to an average of around 3.9 million reads per sample. Among the 15 or so patients, ages ranged from about 31 to 85 years, approximately 10 were men and 5 were women, and disease was TNM stage I to III. TCRbeta CDR3 sequencing was performed on about 30 paired specimens, with one tumor sample and one normal lung sample collected per patient. Using bulk TCRbeta repertoires from approximately 15 lung cancer patients, the study set lung tumor tissue side by side with matched distant non-tumor lung tissue. Points the paper makes about the study in general: The methods do not name the sequencing platform or mention unique molecular identifiers. Because peripheral blood was not sequenced, blood TCRbeta repertoires in the lung cancer patients of the study were not examined. TCR diversity was significantly higher in younger patients, and higher tumor TCR diversity was associated with shorter overall and disease-free survival. A significantly larger cumulative share of the repertoire was made up by the top 100 clones in normal lung than in tumor tissue. With only roughly 14 patients in the cohort, the authors noted that larger samples and more detailed clinical data are needed. TCR diversity (inverse Simpson) was significantly higher in tumor than in normal lung tissue (roughly 430 vs 170, P = 0.0075, Mann-Whitney U test).

Libraries were prepared through multiplex PCR. For sequencing, an Illumina HiSeq 2500 was employed. TCRbeta libraries were constructed through three rounds of nested PCR with primers (Table S4) according to protocols adapted from ARM-PCR. PCR products of 200-500 bp were gel-excised and purified with the QIAquick gel extraction kit before sequencing. In the authors' own workflow: Trimmomatic was used to clean the reads, FLASH was used to merge the reads into complete CDR3 sequences, and MiTCR was used to assign the reads to V(D)J germline segments. VDJtools was used to compute clonal diversity as the inverse Simpson's index. Productive reads were defined as in-frame sequences without a premature stop codon. TCRdb reworked the public reads: Q25 trimming with fastp, MiXCR clone assembly, productive beta chains retained. Each record represents a unique CDR3 protein, reported with the most common genes and DNA among its rows. The V and J calls and clone size come from TCRdb's table, not from the authors' own analysis. Within this sample are 130,000 or so distinct CDR3 sequences, with about 66% of them counted one time only. The top ten clonotypes cover over 10% of the sample.

Sequenced: lung tumor tissue. The rearranged chain carries TRBV13 and TRBJ1-5; possibly the D gene is TRBD1, per 6 matching bases. The TCR originated in a man aged 25 to 40 with non-small cell lung cancer. The CDR3 protein: CASSFGPRGRNQPQHF. The DNA sequence follows: TGTGCCAGCAGCTTTGGGCCCAGGGGCCGCAATCAGCCCCAGCATTTT.